This T cell receptor beta chain appears in the sequencing data of a study of shared clonotypes between healthy human individuals. On the study more broadly: A few men and a couple of women, aged 18 to 49, were donors. Study conclusions and caveats: The authors expected sequencing depth to affect clonotype sharing among donors.

The assay was immunoSEQ multiplex PCR, and TCRdb's table has in-frame clones only and misses some. In the table there are approximately 510,000 clones, about four fifths of which are singletons. This clone has a single count. Its antigen is currently unknown. Trimming removed 1 base from V and 1 base from J, with 4 bases in between. The CDR3 has 13 amino acids. The germline CDR1 and CDR2 sequences are MGHRA and YSYEKL. Caucasian adults residing in Nashville, Tennessee made up all the donors. Input material: PBMCs. The genes are TRBV4-1 and TRBJ2-5; D is unresolved. The receptor was derived from a woman between 40 and 55 years old in good health. Some clones in this sample may be carry-over from other donors' samples. Here the CDR3 DNA reads TGCGCCAGCAGCCAAGTGTTCCAAGAGACCCAGTACTTC. Protein product: CASSQVFQETQYF.